The entry below gives a single TCR beta chain sequence along with its context. The data derive from a study of cytomegalovirus exposure and HLA in healthy donors. V lost 5 bases, J lost 6 bases, and 5 bases stayed unmatched. Looked up from germline, CDR1 is SGHVS and CDR2 is FNYEAQ. The CDR3 is 16 residues long. Primers included in the PCR were 60 Vbeta and 13 Jbeta primers. Repertoires were generated with immunoSEQ multiplex PCR, while TCRdb's copy carries only in-frame clones and drops some. Among just over 95,000 clones listed, less than 80% were seen once. The sample consisted of PBMCs. The receptor was isolated from a middle-aged woman in good health and CMV-seropositive. The chain uses TRBV7-6 and TRBJ2-3; 16 bases are a match to TRBD2. Here the CDR3 DNA reads TGTGCCAGCAGCGCGGGACTAGCGGGAGGGCCGGATACGCAGTATTTT. This codes for CASSAGLAGGPDTQYF.